Listed below are T cell receptor beta chains from one sample, sequenced in a study of blood T cell repertoires in COVID-19. This table comes from immunoSEQ multiplex PCR, and its TCRdb copy is limited to in-frame clones, with some not included. The data contain about 250,000 clones, about 91% of them singletons. The source material was peripheral blood. The receptors derive from an elderly man with acute or convalescent COVID-19. The conserved cysteine and the conserved F or W are not part of the CDR3 here. The D gene is left open where the match is weak.

>-|TRBV7-2
ASSLGRQQPQH
>TRBD1|TRBV7-2
ASSSQGAGNEKLF
>TRBD1|TRBV7-8
ASSLEGTGFYEQY
>TRBD1|TRBV29-1
SVAKDRSSEQY
>TRBD1|TRBV12-5
ASGFGGQGADEQF
>-|TRBV12-5
ASGPIPGGAEDTGGEGNTIY
>TRBD1|TRBV5-1
ASSLTGGNEQF
>-|TRBV5-1
ASAGLALSYEQY
>-|TRBV28
ASSSALGGSLGEKLF
>TRBD1|TRBV28
ASSLGRTGGNQPQH
>-|TRBV18
ASSSLLQETQY
>-|TRBV19
ASSNSAGELF
>TRBD2|TRBV9
ASSAYPGLAQETQY
>TRBD2|TRBV25-1
ASSTGLALSTDTQY
>TRBD1|TRBV25-1
ASGEQGRNSPLH
>-|TRBV29-1
SVVQGRPRTDGYT
>TRBD1|TRBV7-2
ASSLTGGADTEAF
>TRBD2|TRBV18
ASSLTSGRWHEQF